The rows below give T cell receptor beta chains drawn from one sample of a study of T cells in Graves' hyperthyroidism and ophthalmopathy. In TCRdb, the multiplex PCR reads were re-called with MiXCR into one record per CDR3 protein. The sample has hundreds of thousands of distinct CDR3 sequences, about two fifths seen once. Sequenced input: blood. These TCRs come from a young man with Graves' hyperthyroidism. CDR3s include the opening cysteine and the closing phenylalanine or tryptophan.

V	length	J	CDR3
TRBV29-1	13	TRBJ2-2	CSVGFLETGELFF
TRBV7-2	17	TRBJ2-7	CASSLGGRPFGLYEQYF
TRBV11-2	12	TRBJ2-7	CASSLTRYEQYF
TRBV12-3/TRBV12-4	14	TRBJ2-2	CASSFYINTGELFF
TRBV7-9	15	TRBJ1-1	CASSVIGGKNTEAFF
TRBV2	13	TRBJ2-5	CASSGQGLGTQYF
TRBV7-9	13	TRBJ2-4	CASSLTGDDIQYF
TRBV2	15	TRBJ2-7	CASRAGLAGYYEQYF
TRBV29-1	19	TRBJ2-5	CSVEEGAGLASVGEETQYF
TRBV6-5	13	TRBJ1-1	CASGPRERTEAFF
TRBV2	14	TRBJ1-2	CASSAGQGVGGYTF
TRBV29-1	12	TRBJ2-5	CSVGGRVETQYF